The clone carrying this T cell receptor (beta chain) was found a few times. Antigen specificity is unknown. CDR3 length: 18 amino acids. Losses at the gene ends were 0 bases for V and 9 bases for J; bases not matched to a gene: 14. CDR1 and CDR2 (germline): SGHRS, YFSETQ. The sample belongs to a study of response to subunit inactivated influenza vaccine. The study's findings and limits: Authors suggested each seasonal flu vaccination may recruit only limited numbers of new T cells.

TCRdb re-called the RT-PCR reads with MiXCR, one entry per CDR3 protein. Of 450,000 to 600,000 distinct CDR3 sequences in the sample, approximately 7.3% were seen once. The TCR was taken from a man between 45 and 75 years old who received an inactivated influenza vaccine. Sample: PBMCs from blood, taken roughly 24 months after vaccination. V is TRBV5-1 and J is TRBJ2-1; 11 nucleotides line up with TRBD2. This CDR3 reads CASSLGPIGTSGEGEQFF. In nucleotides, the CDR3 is TGCGCCAGCAGCTTGGGTCCGATAGGGACTAGCGGAGAGGGTGAGCAGTTCTTC.